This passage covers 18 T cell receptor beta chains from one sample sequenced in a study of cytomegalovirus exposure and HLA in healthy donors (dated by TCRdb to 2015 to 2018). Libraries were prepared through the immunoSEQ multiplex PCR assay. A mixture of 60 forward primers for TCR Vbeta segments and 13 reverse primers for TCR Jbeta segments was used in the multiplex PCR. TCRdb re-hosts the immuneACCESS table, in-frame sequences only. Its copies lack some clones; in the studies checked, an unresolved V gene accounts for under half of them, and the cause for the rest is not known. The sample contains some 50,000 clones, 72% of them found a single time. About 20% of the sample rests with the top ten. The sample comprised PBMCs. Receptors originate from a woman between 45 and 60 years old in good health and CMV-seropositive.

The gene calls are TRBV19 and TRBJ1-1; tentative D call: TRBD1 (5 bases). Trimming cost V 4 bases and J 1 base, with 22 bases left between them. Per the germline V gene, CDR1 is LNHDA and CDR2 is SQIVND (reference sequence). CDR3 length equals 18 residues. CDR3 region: CASSSGPLSVGGNTEAFF. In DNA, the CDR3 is TGTGCCAGTAGTAGTGGGCCCCTTTCCGTCGGGGGGAACACTGAAGCTTTCTTT.

CDR3 in amino acids: CASSPRGGSDTGELFF. The DNA of the CDR3 is TGTGCCAGCAGCCCCAGGGGCGGCTCGGACACCGGGGAGCTGTTTTTT. The chain employs TRBV5-4 and TRBJ2-2; D is possibly TRBD1 (6 bases). The CDR3 extends over 16 amino acids. The V end lost 4 bases, the J end lost 3 bases, and 16 bases lay between the germline ends. CDR1 and CDR2 from the germline V gene are SGHNT and YYREEE (reference sequence). The full variable domain, rest sourced from reference TRBV5-4 and TRBJ2-2, is ETGVTQSPTHLIKTRGQQVTLRCSSQSGHNTVSWYQQALGQGPQFIFQYYREEENGRGNFPPRFSGLQFPNYSSELNVNALELDDSALYLCASSPRGGSDTGELFFGEGSRLTVL.

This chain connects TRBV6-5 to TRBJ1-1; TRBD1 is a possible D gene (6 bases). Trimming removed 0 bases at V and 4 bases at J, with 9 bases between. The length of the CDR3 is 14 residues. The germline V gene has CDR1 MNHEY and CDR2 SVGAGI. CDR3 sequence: CASSYSRGGTEAFF. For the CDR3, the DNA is TGTGCCAGCAGTTACTCGAGGGGGGGCACTGAAGCTTTCTTT.

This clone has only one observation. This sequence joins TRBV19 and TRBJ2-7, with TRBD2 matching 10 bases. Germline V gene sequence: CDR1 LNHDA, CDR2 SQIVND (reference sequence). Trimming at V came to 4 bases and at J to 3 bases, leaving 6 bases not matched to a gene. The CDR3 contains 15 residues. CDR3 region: CASSTVAGGFYEQYF. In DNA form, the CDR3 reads TGTGCCAGTAGTACGGTAGCGGGAGGTTTCTACGAGCAGTACTTC.

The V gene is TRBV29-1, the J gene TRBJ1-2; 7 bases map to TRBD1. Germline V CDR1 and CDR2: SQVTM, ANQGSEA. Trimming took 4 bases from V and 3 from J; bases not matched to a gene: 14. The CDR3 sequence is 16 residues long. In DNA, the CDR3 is TGCAGCGTTGTCGGGGTGACAGGGTCGGATTACTATGGCTACACCTTC. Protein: CSVVGVTGSDYYGYTF.

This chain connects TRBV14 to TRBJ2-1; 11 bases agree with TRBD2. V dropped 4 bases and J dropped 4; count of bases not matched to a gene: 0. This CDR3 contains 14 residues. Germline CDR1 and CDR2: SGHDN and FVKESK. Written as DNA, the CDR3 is TGTGCCAGCAGCCCTAGCGGGGGGTACAATGAGCAGTTCTTC. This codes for CASSPSGGYNEQFF.

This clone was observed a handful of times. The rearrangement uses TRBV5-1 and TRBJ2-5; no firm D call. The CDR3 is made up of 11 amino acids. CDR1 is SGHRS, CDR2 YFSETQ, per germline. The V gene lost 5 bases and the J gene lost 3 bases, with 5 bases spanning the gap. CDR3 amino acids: CASRLEETQYF. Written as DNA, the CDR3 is TGCGCCAGCAGACTTGAAGAGACCCAGTACTTC.

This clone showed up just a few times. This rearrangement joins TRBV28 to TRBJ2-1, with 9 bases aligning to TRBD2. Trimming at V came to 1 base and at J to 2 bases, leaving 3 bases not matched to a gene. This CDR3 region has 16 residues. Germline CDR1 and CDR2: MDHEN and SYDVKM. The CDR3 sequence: CASSLLAGGPYNEQFF. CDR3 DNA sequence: TGTGCCAGCAGTTTATTGGCGGGAGGGCCCTACAATGAGCAGTTCTTC.

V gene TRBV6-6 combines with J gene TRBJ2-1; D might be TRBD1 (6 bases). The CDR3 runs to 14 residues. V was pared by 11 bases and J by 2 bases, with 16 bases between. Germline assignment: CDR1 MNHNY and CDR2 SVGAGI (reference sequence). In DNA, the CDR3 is TGTGCCGCTGGGGGCGTTTCTACCTACAATGAGCAGTTCTTC. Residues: CAAGGVSTYNEQFF.

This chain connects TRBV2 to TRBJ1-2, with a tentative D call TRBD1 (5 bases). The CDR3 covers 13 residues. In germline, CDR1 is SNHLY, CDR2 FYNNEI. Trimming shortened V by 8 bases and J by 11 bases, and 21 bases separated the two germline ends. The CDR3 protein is CASLSVEQAWYTF. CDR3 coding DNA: TGTGCCAGCCTCAGCGTCGAACAGGCGTGGTACACCTTC.

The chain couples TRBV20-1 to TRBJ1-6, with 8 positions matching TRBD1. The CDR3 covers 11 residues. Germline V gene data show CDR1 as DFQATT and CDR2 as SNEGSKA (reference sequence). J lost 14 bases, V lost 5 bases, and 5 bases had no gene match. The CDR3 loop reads CSAARTGTLHF. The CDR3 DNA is TGCAGTGCTGCCCGGACAGGGACCCTCCACTTT.

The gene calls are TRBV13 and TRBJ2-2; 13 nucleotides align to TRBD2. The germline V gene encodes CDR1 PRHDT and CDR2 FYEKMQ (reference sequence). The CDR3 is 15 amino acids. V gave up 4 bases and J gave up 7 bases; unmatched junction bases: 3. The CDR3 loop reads CASSSGLAGDGELFF. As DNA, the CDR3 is TGTGCCAGCAGCTCCGGACTAGCGGGAGACGGGGAGCTGTTTTTT.

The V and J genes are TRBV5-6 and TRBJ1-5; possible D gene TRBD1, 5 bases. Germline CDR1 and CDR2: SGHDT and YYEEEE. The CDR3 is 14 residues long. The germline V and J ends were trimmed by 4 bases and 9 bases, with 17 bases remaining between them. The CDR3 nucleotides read TGTGCCAGCAGCGGGGTTGGGGGGACGGGGCCCCAGCATTTT. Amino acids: CASSGVGGTGPQHF.

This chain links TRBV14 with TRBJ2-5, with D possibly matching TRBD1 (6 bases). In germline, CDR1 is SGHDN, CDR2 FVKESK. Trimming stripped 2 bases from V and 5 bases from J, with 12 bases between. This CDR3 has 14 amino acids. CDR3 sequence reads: CASSQNRAQETQYF. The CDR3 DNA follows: TGTGCCAGCAGCCAAAACAGGGCCCAGGAGACCCAGTACTTC.

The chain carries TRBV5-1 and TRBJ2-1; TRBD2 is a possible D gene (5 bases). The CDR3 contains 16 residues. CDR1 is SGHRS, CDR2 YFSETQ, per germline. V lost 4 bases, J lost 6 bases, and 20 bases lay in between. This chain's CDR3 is CASSPTETSLGNEQFF. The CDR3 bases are TGCGCCAGCAGCCCAACTGAAACTAGTTTAGGCAATGAGCAGTTCTTC. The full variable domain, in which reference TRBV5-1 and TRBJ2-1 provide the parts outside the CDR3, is KAGVTQTPRYLIKTRGQQVTLSCSPISGHRSVSWYQQTPGQGLQFLFEYFSETQRNKGNFPGRFSGRQFSNSRSEMNVSTLELGDSALYLCASSPTETSLGNEQFFGPGTRLTVL.

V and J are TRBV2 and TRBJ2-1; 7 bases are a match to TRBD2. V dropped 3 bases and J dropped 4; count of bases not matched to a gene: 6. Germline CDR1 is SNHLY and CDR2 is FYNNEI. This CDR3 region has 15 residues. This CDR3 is CASSDVGGGYNEQFF. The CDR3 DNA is TGTGCCAGCAGTGATGTTGGCGGGGGATACAATGAGCAGTTCTTC.

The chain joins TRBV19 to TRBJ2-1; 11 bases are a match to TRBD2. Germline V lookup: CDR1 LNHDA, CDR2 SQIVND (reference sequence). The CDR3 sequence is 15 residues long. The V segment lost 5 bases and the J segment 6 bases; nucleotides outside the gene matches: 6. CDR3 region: CASSFSGGARNEQFF. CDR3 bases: TGTGCCAGTAGTTTTAGCGGGGGGGCCCGCAATGAGCAGTTCTTC.

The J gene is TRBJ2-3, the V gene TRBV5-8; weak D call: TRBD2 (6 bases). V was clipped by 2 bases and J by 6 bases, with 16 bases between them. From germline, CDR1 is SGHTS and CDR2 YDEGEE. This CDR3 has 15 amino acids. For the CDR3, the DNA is TGTGCCAGCAGCTTTTTGACGGGACTGACCGATACGCAGTATTTT. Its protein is CASSFLTGLTDTQYF.